The 19 T cell receptor beta chains reported below all come from one sample, sequenced in a study of blood T cell repertoires in COVID-19. Assay: immunoSEQ multiplex PCR; the TCRdb copy retains only in-frame clones and omits some. The sample holds approximately 270,000 clones, around 90% seen once. The sequenced sample was peripheral blood. These receptors all stem from a man aged 45-65 years with acute or convalescent COVID-19.

This clone was picked up one time. This chain links TRBV10-1 with TRBJ2-7; unclear D gene. This CDR3 has 16 amino acids. Trimming took off 3 bases at V and 5 bases at J, with 20 bases between the two ends. Per the germline V gene, CDR1 is WNHNN and CDR2 is SYGVQD (reference sequence). This CDR3 reads CASSDGKYPLEDEQYF. The CDR3 DNA reads TGCGCCAGCAGTGATGGAAAGTATCCCCTAGAGGACGAGCAGTACTTC.

This clone was detected once. This sequence joins TRBV3-1 (or the pseudogene TRBV3-2) and TRBJ1-6; D is uncertain. V was cut by 3 bases and J by 0 bases, with 6 bases left in between. Germline CDR1 LGHDT, CDR2 YNNKEL (reference sequence). There are 15 residues in the CDR3. The CDR3 sequence is CASSQVSSYNSPLHF. The CDR3, as DNA: TGTGCCAGCAGCCAGGTTAGCTCCTATAATTCACCCCTCCACTTT.

CDR3: CASSLYQGLQETQYF. The CDR3 nucleotides read TGTGCCAGCAGCCTATACCAGGGTTTGCAAGAGACCCAGTACTTC. The chain couples TRBV5-4 to TRBJ2-5, with D maybe TRBD1 (5 bases). CDR1 is SGHNT, CDR2 YYREEE, per germline (reference sequence). Trimming pared 4 bases from V and 2 bases from J, leaving 15 bases between. CDR3 size: 15 residues.

This chain joins TRBV19 and TRBJ1-2; D ambiguous. CDR1 LNHDA and CDR2 SQIVND come from the germline V gene (reference sequence). Trimming pared 10 bases from V and 8 bases from J, leaving 17 bases between. The CDR3 sequence is 12 residues long. The CDR3 DNA reads as TGTGCCACTAAATCGGGTTTCGGCGGCTACACCTTC. Protein sequence: CATKSGFGGYTF.

The chain carries TRBV19 and TRBJ1-6; D gene uncertain. Trimming shortened V by 7 bases and J by 6 bases, and 13 bases separated the two germline ends. CDR1 is LNHDA and CDR2 is SQIVND in the germline V gene (reference sequence). CDR3 length: 14 residues. The CDR3 DNA sequence: TGTGCCAGTACCGGATGGGAGGGTAATTCACCCCTCCACTTT. It yields the protein CASTGWEGNSPLHF.

The J gene is TRBJ2-1, the V gene TRBV9; 9 bases are shared with TRBD1. The CDR3 contains 15 residues. The V and J ends lost 4 bases and 0 bases, in that order; junction bases with no gene match: 2. CDR1 and CDR2 (germline): SGDLS, YYNGEE. In DNA, the CDR3 is TGTGCCAGCAGCCAGGACAGGGGCTCCTACAATGAGCAGTTCTTC. Translating gives CASSQDRGSYNEQFF.

In this sample, this clone turned up once. The rearrangement links TRBV5-8 to TRBJ1-3; TRBD1 might be the D (5 bases). There are 15 residues in the CDR3. The V and J ends lost 0 bases and 4 bases respectively, with 11 bases between them. Germline values: CDR1 SGHTS, CDR2 YDEGEE. This CDR3 is CASSLAGLAGNTIYF. As DNA, the CDR3 is TGTGCCAGCAGCTTGGCAGGGTTGGCAGGAAACACCATATATTTT.

The chain uses TRBV6-6 and TRBJ1-2, with D possibly matching TRBD1 (5 bases). The CDR3 is made up of 14 amino acids. V was cut by 6 bases and J by 5 bases, with 16 bases left in between. Germline V gene sequence: CDR1 MNHNY, CDR2 SVGAGI (reference sequence). CDR3 in DNA: TGTGCCAGCAGAGGTAGGGGCGCGTCTTATGGCTACACCTTC. Translation: CASRGRGASYGYTF.

This clone has more than one count but fewer than ten. The V gene is TRBV2, the J gene TRBJ2-7; 7 nucleotides agree with TRBD2. The CDR3 covers 14 residues. V was clipped by 3 bases and J by 8 bases; unmatched bases: 10. Germline V lookup: CDR1 SNHLY, CDR2 FYNNEI. DNA of the CDR3: TGTGCCAGCAGTGAGCGGGGGACGCAGCTCCAGCAGTACTTC. Amino acid sequence: CASSERGTQLQQYF.

The V call is TRBV3-1 (or the pseudogene TRBV3-2), the J call TRBJ1-6; possible D gene TRBD1, 5 bases. The CDR3 is 16 residues long. The V gene's germline CDR1 is LGHDT and CDR2 YNNKEL (reference sequence). Trimming cost V 3 bases and J 7 bases, with 16 bases left between them. This chain's CDR3 is CASSHLRRQGNSPLHF. The CDR3 nucleotides are TGTGCCAGCAGCCACCTGAGGCGTCAGGGAAATTCACCCCTCCACTTT.

The chain is built from TRBV6-5 and TRBJ1-1; D remains unclear. The V end lost 2 bases, the J end lost 7 bases, and 11 bases lay between the germline ends. This CDR3 is built from 13 residues. Germline V gives CDR1 MNHEY, CDR2 SVGAGI. CDR3 amino acids: CASSYGHKDEAFF. The CDR3 DNA follows: TGTGCCAGCAGTTACGGGCATAAAGATGAAGCTTTCTTT.

V and J are TRBV5-6 and TRBJ2-2; the D gene is possibly TRBD1 (5 bases). Trimming stripped 2 bases from V and 1 base from J, with 9 bases between. The CDR3 covers 15 residues. CDR1 and CDR2 from the germline V gene are SGHDT and YYEEEE. CDR3 in amino acids: CASSFVGENTGELFF. The CDR3 nucleotides read TGTGCCAGCAGCTTTGTAGGGGAGAACACCGGGGAGCTGTTTTTT.

The V gene is TRBV12-3 or TRBV12-4, the J gene TRBJ1-2, with 7 bases identical to TRBD1. Trimming took 3 bases from V and 6 from J; bases not matched to a gene: 1. This CDR3 spans 12 amino acids. CDR3 sequence: CASSFRGNGYTF. In DNA form, the CDR3 reads TGTGCCAGCAGTTTCAGGGGGAATGGCTACACCTTC.

With respect to this clone: This may arise from a read error, as a much more abundant clone is one base away. This sample also contains other DNA sequences that code for the same CDR3. The V and J genes are TRBV27 and TRBJ2-7, with D possibly TRBD1 on 6 matching bases. CDR3 length: 14 amino acids. Looked up from germline, CDR1 is MNHEY and CDR2 is SMNVEV (reference sequence). CDR3 in amino acids: CASSPRDTLYEQYF. The CDR3 DNA follows: TGTGCCAGCAGCCCCAGGGACACCCTCTACGAGCAGTACTTT.

CDR3 region: CASSTSGIGVYEQYF. The CDR3 nucleotides read TGTGCCAGCAGTACCTCAGGGATCGGTGTCTACGAGCAGTACTTC. The rearrangement links TRBV6-5 to TRBJ2-7; tentatively, D is TRBD1 (5 bases). Germline CDR1 reads MNHEY; CDR2 reads SVGAGI. Trimming removed 5 bases at V and 3 bases at J, with 17 bases between. The CDR3 is 15 residues long.

V gene TRBV5-4 combines with J gene TRBJ1-2; possible D gene TRBD1, 5 bases. The germline V gene encodes CDR1 SGHNT and CDR2 YYREEE (reference sequence). V dropped 3 bases and J dropped 6 bases, with 15 bases sitting between them. The CDR3 is made up of 14 amino acids. DNA of the CDR3: TGTGCCAGCAGCTGGACGGGGGGGGAGGATGGCTACACCTTC. Translation: CASSWTGGEDGYTF.

Note on this clone: Other DNA sequences of this sample code for an identical CDR3. The chain links TRBV5-1 to TRBJ2-1; D possibly corresponds to TRBD1 (5 bases). The CDR3 is 15 residues long. CDR1 SGHRS and CDR2 YFSETQ come from the germline V gene. The V and J ends lost 1 base and 2 bases respectively, with 10 bases between them. CDR3 DNA sequence: TGCGCCAGCAGCTTGAGGCAGGGAACCTACAATGAGCAGTTCTTC. It translates to CASSLRQGTYNEQFF.

This clone was observed a single time. The CDR3 DNA sequence: TGTGCCAGCTCTCAGGTGCCGAACACTGAAGCTTTCTTT. Translation gives CASSQVPNTEAFF. The chain carries TRBV18 and TRBJ1-1; D uncertain. The CDR3 length is 13 residues. From germline, CDR1 is KGHSH and CDR2 LQKENI. V was shortened by 6 bases and J by 1 base, with 9 bases between the two germline ends.

The chain uses TRBV5-5 and TRBJ1-5; possible D gene TRBD1, 5 bases. The germline V and J ends were trimmed by 2 bases and 5 bases, with 11 bases remaining between them. CDR1 and CDR2 from the germline V gene are SGHKS and YYEKEE (reference sequence). The CDR3 sequence is 14 residues long. CDR3 sequence (DNA): TGTGCCAGCAGCTTTCCCGGGGGGGATCAGCCCCAGCATTTT. Encoded protein: CASSFPGGDQPQHF. Full variable domain (missing parts from reference TRBV5-5 and TRBJ1-5): DAGVTQSPTHLIKTRGQQVTLRCSPISGHKSVSWYQQVLGQGPQFIFQYYEKEERGRGNFPDRFSARQFPNYSSELNVNALLLGDSALYLCASSFPGGDQPQHFGDGTRLSIL.